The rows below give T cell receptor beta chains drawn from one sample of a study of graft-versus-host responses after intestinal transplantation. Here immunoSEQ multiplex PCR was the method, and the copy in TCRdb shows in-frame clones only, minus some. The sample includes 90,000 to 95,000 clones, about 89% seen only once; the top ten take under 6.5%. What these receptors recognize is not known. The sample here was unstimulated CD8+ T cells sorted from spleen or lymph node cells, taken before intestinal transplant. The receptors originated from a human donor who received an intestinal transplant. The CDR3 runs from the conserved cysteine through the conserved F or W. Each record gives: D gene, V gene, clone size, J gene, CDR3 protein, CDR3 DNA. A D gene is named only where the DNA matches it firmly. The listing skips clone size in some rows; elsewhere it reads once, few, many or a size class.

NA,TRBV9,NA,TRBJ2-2,CASSVERRRAHTGELFF,TGTGCCAGCAGCGTAGAGAGAAGGAGGGCCCACACCGGGGAGCTGTTTTTT
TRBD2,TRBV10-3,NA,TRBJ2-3,CAISESTSGINTQYF,TGTGCCATCAGTGAGTCGACTAGCGGTATTAATACGCAGTATTTT
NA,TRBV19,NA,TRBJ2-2,CASSAQGHGNTGELFF,TGTGCCAGTAGTGCCCAGGGCCATGGGAACACCGGGGAGCTGTTTTTT
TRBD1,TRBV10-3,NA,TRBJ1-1,CAISGQGDQWTEAFF,TGTGCCATCAGTGGACAGGGGGATCAGTGGACTGAAGCTTTCTTT
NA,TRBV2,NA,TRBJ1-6,CASIEPDIDNSPLHF,TGTGCCAGCATCGAGCCGGACATCGATAATTCACCCCTCCACTTT
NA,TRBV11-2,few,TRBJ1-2,CASSFGSSTYGYTF,TGTGCCAGCAGCTTTGGGTCCAGCACCTATGGCTACACCTTC
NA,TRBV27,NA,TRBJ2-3,CASSLSHIGADTQYF,TGTGCCAGCAGTTTATCCCACATAGGTGCAGATACGCAGTATTTT
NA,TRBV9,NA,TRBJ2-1,CASSVGGGASYNEQFF,TGTGCCAGCAGCGTAGGAGGGGGGGCCTCTTACAATGAGCAGTTCTTC
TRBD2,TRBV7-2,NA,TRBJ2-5,CASSPGGATQYF,TGTGCCAGCAGCCCGGGGGGGGCGACCCAGTACTTC
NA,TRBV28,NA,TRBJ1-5,CASSSTGQFRLPQHF,TGTGCCAGCAGTTCGACCGGACAGTTTCGATTGCCCCAGCATTTT
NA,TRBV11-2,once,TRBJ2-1,CASSLAQGNEQFF,TGTGCCAGCAGCTTAGCTCAGGGAAATGAGCAGTTCTTC
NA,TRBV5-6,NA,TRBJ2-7,CASSLAGRSEQYF,TGTGCCAGCAGCCTCGCCGGTCGGTCCGAGCAGTACTTC
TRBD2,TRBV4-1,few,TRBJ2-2,CASSQDQGGAGELFF,TGTGCCAGCAGCCAAGATCAGGGAGGGGCCGGGGAGCTGTTTTTT
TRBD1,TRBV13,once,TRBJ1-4,CASTRGTGNEKLFF,TGTGCCAGCACCCGCGGGACAGGGAATGAAAAACTGTTTTTT
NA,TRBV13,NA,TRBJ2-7,CASSNGGVEQYF,TGTGCCAGCAGCAATGGAGGGGTCGAGCAGTACTTC
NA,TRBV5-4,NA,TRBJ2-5,CASSLAPGLKRETQYF,TGTGCCAGCAGCTTGGCCCCCGGCCTCAAAAGGGAGACCCAGTACTTC
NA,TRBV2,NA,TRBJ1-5,CASSSGLSDQPQHF,TGTGCCAGCAGTTCAGGACTAAGCGATCAGCCCCAGCATTTT
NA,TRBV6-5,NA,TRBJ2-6,CATRVVVSGANVLTF,TGTGCCACCCGGGTTGTGGTCTCTGGGGCCAACGTCCTGACTTTC
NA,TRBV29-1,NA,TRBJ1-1,CSSRGLNTEAFF,TGCAGCTCCCGAGGGTTGAACACTGAAGCTTTCTTT
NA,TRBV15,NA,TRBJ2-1,CATSRQTLPDEQFF,TGTGCCACCAGCAGGCAGACTCTCCCCGATGAGCAGTTCTTC
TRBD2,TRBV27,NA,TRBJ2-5,CASSLGSGETQYF,TGTGCCAGCAGTTTAGGTAGCGGGGAGACCCAGTACTTC
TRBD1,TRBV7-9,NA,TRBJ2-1,CASSLLGKDRGHRNEQFF,TGTGCCAGCAGCTTACTAGGCAAGGACAGGGGGCACCGTAATGAGCAGTTCTTC
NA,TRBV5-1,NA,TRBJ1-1,CASSLGGSTEAFF,TGCGCCAGCAGCTTGGGGGGGAGCACTGAAGCTTTCTTT
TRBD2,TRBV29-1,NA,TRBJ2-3,CSVEDLASGRAWLADTQYF,TGCAGCGTTGAAGATCTAGCTAGCGGGAGGGCCTGGTTGGCAGATACGCAGTATTTT
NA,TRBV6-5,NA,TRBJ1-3,CASSYDSSTGNTIYF,TGTGCCAGCAGTTACGACAGCAGTACTGGAAACACCATATATTTT
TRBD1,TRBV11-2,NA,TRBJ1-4,CASSLTGEAEKLFF,TGTGCCAGCAGCCTAACAGGGGAGGCTGAAAAACTGTTTTTT
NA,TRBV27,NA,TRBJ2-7,CASSPHLNSYEQYF,TGTGCCAGCAGTCCCCACCTCAACTCTTACGAGCAGTACTTC
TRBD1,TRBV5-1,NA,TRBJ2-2,CASSLAETGPTGELFF,TGCGCCAGCAGCTTGGCCGAGACAGGGCCCACCGGGGAGCTGTTTTTT
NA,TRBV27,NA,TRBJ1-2,CASSPGELYGYTF,TGTGCCAGCAGCCCCGGGGAGCTCTATGGCTACACCTTC
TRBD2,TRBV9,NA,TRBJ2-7,CASSPGLTLAEQYF,TGTGCCAGCAGCCCGGGACTAACTCTGGCAGAGCAGTACTTC
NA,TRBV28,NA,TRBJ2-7,CASSFVVGWSYEQYF,TGTGCCAGCAGTTTCGTGGTGGGGTGGAGCTACGAGCAGTACTTC
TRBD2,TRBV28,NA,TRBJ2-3,CASSGLWDLAGNTDTQYF,TGTGCCAGCAGTGGGCTTTGGGACCTAGCGGGAAATACAGATACGCAGTATTTT
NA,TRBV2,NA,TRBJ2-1,CASQGPNQNEQFF,TGTGCCAGTCAGGGGCCTAATCAGAATGAGCAGTTCTTC
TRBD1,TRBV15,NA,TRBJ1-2,CATSSWTGNHGYTF,TGTGCCACCAGCAGTTGGACAGGGAACCATGGCTACACCTTC
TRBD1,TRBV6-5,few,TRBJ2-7,CASGQGVEQYF,TGTGCCAGCGGTCAGGGGGTCGAGCAGTACTTC
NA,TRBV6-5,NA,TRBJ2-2,CASSAATGELFF,TGTGCCAGCAGCGCAGCCACCGGGGAGCTGTTTTTT
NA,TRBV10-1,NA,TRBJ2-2,CASSAGVNTGELFF,TGCGCCAGCAGTGCGGGGGTGAACACCGGGGAGCTGTTTTTT
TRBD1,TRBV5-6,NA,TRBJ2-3,CASSPAGTGGQDTQYF,TGTGCCAGCAGCCCGGCCGGGACAGGGGGCCAAGATACGCAGTATTTT
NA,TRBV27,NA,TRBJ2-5,CASTETGEGETQYF,TGTGCCAGCACCGAGACAGGGGAGGGGGAGACCCAGTACTTC
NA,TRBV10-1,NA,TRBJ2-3,CASSDGYTDTQYF,TGCGCCAGCAGTGATGGGTACACAGATACGCAGTATTTT
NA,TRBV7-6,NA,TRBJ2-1,CASSFIESSYNEQFF,TGTGCCAGCAGCTTTATCGAGAGCTCCTACAATGAGCAGTTCTTC
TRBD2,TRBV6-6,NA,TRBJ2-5,CASSYERGAQETQYF,TGTGCCAGCAGTTACGAGCGGGGGGCACAAGAGACCCAGTACTTC
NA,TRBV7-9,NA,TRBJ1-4,CASSRTDRFEKLFF,TGTGCCAGCAGCCGGACAGACAGATTTGAAAAACTGTTTTTT
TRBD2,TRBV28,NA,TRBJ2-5,CASSGGLEETQYF,TGTGCCAGCAGCGGAGGACTAGAAGAGACCCAGTACTTC
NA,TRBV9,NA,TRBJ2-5,CASSVAGGSQETQYF,TGTGCCAGCAGCGTAGCGGGTGGATCCCAAGAGACCCAGTACTTC
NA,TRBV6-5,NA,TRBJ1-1,CASSHHTNLEAFF,TGTGCCAGCAGCCATCACACAAACCTTGAAGCTTTCTTT
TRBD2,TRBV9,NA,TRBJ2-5,CASSVIAGRGETQYF,TGTGCCAGCAGCGTAATAGCGGGAAGGGGAGAGACCCAGTACTTC
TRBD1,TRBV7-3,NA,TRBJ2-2,CASSLNEGAQAGELFF,TGTGCCAGCAGCTTAAACGAGGGGGCGCAGGCCGGGGAGCTGTTTTTT